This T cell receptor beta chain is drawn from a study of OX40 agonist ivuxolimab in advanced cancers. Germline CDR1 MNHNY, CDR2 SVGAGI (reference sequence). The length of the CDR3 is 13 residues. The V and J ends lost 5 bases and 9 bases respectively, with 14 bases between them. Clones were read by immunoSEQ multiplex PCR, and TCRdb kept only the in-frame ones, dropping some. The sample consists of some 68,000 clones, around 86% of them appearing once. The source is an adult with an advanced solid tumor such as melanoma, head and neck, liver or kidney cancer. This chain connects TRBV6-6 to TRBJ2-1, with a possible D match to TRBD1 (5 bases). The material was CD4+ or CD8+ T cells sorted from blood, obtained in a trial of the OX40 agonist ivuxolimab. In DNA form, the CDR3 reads TGTGCCAGCAGTCACCGACTTGGGGCTGAGCAGTTCTTC. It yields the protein CASSHRLGAEQFF.